The clone carrying this T cell receptor beta chain has ten or more counts. This record belongs to a study of Graves' ophthalmopathy and Graves' hyperthyroidism. The authors amplified TCR beta CDR3 regions, and they did so from RNA transcripts for repertoire sequencing. Following a first-round RT-PCR that used HTBI primers, a second-round multiplex PCR was carried out. Using its own MiXCR run on the multiplex PCR reads, TCRdb lists one record per CDR3 protein. The data hold hundreds of thousands of distinct CDR3 sequences, with 40% observed a single time. Ophthalmopathy cases showed moderate-to-severe activity, scoring CAS ≥3 and NOSPECS ≥4, with duration under 3 months. None of the included patients had other autoimmune diseases, uncontrolled infections, pregnancy or lactation, as these led to exclusion. Diagnosis relied on clinical symptoms, serum thyroxine, TRAb, thyroid ultrasound and orbital computed tomography.

The CDR3 spans 16 residues. Trimming at V came to 3 bases and at J to 7 bases, leaving 10 bases not matched to a gene. Germline V lookup: CDR1 SEHNR, CDR2 FQNEAQ (reference sequence). This sequence originates from an adult man with Graves' ophthalmopathy. Input material: peripheral blood. The rearrangement links TRBV7-9 to TRBJ2-2, with 8 bases aligning to TRBD2. The CDR3 nucleotides read TGTGCCAGCAGCTTGGCCCTGGGACTAGTCGTCGGGGAGCTGTTTTTT. Protein product: CASSLALGLVVGELFF.